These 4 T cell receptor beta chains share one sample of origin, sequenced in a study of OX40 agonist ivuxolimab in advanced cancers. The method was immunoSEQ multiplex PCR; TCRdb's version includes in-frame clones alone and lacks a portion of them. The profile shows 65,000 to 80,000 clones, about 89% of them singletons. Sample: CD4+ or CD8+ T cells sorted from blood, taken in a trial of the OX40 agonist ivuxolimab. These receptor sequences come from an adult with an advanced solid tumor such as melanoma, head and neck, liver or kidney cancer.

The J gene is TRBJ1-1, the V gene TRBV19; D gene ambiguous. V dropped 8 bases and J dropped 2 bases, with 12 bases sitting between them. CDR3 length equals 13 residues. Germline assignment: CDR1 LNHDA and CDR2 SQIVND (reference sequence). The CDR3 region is CASSGLLNTEAFF. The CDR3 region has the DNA TGTGCCAGTTCCGGTCTTCTAAACACTGAAGCTTTCTTT. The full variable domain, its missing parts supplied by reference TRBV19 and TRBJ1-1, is DGGITQSPKYLFRKEGQNVTLSCEQNLNHDAMYWYRQDPGQGLRLIYYSQIVNDFQKGDIAEGYSVSREKKESFPLTVTSAQKNPTAFYLCASSGLLNTEAFFGQGTRLTVV.

CDR3 nucleotides: TGTGCCAGTAGTATCCCCTCGGACAATCAGCCCCAGCATTTT. Protein product: CASSIPSDNQPQHF. The rearrangement joins TRBV19 to TRBJ1-5, with D uncertain. Germline CDR1 and CDR2: LNHDA and SQIVND (reference sequence). The CDR3 is 14 residues long. Trimming shortened V by 3 bases and J by 3 bases, and 9 bases separated the two germline ends.

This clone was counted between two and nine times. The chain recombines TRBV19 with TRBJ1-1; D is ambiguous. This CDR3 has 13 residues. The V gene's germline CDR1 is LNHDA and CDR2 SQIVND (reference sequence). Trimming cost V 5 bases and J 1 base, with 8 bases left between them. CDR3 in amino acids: CASSRAQNTEAFF. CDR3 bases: TGTGCCAGTAGTCGGGCTCAGAACACTGAAGCTTTCTTT.

This chain's CDR3 is CASSESGTGIYGYTF. DNA for the CDR3: TGTGCCAGCAGTGAGTCCGGGACAGGGATCTATGGCTACACCTTC. The chain recombines TRBV2 with TRBJ1-2; TRBD1 matches 9 bases. Losses at the gene ends were 3 bases for V and 4 bases for J; bases not matched to a gene: 6. CDR1 and CDR2 from the germline V gene are SNHLY and FYNNEI. The CDR3 has 15 residues.